These 11 T cell receptor beta chains originate from one sample sequenced in a study of post-analysis software for immune sequencing data. Study-level findings and limits: With TRBV5-6, TRBV5-1 and TRBV20-1 included, 5 or 6 TRBV segments were more frequent in patients than in controls.

No antigen has been identified for these receptors. Libraries were made from TCR beta cDNA, and they carried unique molecular identifiers. TCRdb ran MiXCR on the PCR reads and lists one entry per CDR3 protein. The table records 250,000 to 300,000 distinct CDR3 sequences, 36% of them present only once. The sample was blood. The origin of the receptors is a girl aged 10 to 17 with multiple sclerosis.

Remarks on this clonotype: This sequence may be a read error, since a much larger clone differs from it by one base. The gene calls are TRBV5-4 and TRBJ1-4; D is ambiguous. The CDR3 is made up of 14 amino acids. The V end was cut by 4 bases, the J end by 8 bases, with 15 bases between. Per the germline V gene, CDR1 is SGHNT and CDR2 is YYREEE (reference sequence). CDR3 DNA sequence: TGTGCCAGCAGCCTTGATAGGGAAGAAGAAAAACTGTTTTTT. It encodes CASSLDREEEKLFF.

This clonotype was counted many times. The rearrangement links TRBV3-1 to TRBJ2-1, with TRBD2 identical over 11 bases. The CDR3 runs 16 residues. With V trimmed by 6 bases and J by 7 bases, 11 bases remained unmatched. Germline lookup yields CDR1 LGHDT and CDR2 YNNKEL (reference sequence). The CDR3: CASRKGSGTSGNEQFF. In DNA, the CDR3 is TGTGCCAGCAGGAAAGGCTCCGGGACTAGCGGAAATGAGCAGTTCTTC.

This clonotype has more than one count but fewer than ten. The V gene is TRBV5-1, the J gene TRBJ1-1; D unclear. The germline V gene has CDR1 SGHRS and CDR2 YFSETQ. This CDR3 spans 14 amino acids. V lost 4 bases and J lost 4, with 14 bases in between. The CDR3 loop is CASSTQAGSTEAFF. In DNA form, the CDR3 reads TGCGCCAGCAGCACACAAGCGGGGAGCACTGAAGCTTTCTTT.

The V gene is TRBV5-1, the J gene TRBJ1-5; D remains ambiguous. CDR1 is SGHRS, CDR2 YFSETQ, per germline. The ends were cut back, 0 bases at V and 3 bases at J, with 4 bases in the middle. The CDR3 totals 13 residues. CDR3 in DNA: TGCGCCAGCAGCTTGGAACCCAATCAGCCCCAGCATTTT. It codes for CASSLEPNQPQHF.

The chain uses TRBV7-9 and TRBJ1-1; D ambiguous. V gave up 5 bases and J gave up 0 bases, with 16 bases separating them. The CDR3 extends over 16 amino acids. Germline lookup yields CDR1 SEHNR and CDR2 FQNEAQ (reference sequence). CDR3: CASSGSVGSMNTEAFF. CDR3 nucleotides: TGTGCCAGCAGCGGATCGGTGGGTTCCATGAACACTGAAGCTTTCTTT.

There are many counts of this clonotype. The chain couples TRBV28 to TRBJ2-3; 8 bases line up with TRBD2. J gave up 6 bases and V 4 bases, and 6 bases lay outside the gene matches. CDR3 length equals 14 residues. The germline V gene encodes CDR1 MDHEN and CDR2 SYDVKM. CDR3: CASSSNRLADTQYF. DNA of the CDR3: TGTGCCAGCAGTTCCAACCGACTAGCGGATACGCAGTATTTT. The whole variable domain, filled in from reference TRBV28 and TRBJ2-3, reads DVKVTQSSRYLVKRTGEKVFLECVQDMDHENMFWYRQDPGLGLRLIYFSYDVKMKEKGDIPEGYSVSREKKERFSLILESASTNQTSMYLCASSSNRLADTQYFGPGTRLTVL.

Comment on this clonotype: Just one base apart from a much larger clone, this may be a read error. The chain is built from TRBV20-1 and TRBJ2-1, with D tentatively TRBD1 (6 bases). CDR1 and CDR2 from the germline V gene are DFQATT and SNEGSKA (reference sequence). The V gene lost 1 base and the J gene lost 13 bases, with 11 bases spanning the gap. This CDR3 has 11 residues. The CDR3 sequence: CSARASGAQFF. CDR3 DNA: TGCAGTGCTAGAGCATCAGGGGCTCAGTTCTTC.

This clonotype was recorded many times. The chain combines TRBV6-5 with TRBJ2-7; D is undetermined. V lost 5 bases to trimming and J lost 3 bases, with 8 bases between them. CDR1 is MNHEY and CDR2 is SVGAGI in the germline V gene. There are 12 residues in the CDR3. The chain's CDR3 is CASSPLVYEQYF. CDR3 DNA: TGTGCCAGCAGTCCCTTGGTCTACGAGCAGTACTTC.

This clonotype was found many times. The gene calls are TRBV7-3 and TRBJ2-1; 9 bases align to TRBD2. Germline-derived CDR1 and CDR2 are SGHTA and FQGTGA. The trim removed 1 base at V and 3 bases at J, leaving 4 bases unmatched. The CDR3 has 16 residues. CDR3 nucleotide sequence: TGTGCCAGCAGCTTAATAGCGGGAGTACACTACAATGAGCAGTTCTTC. This gives the protein CASSLIAGVHYNEQFF.

CDR3 nucleotides: TGTGCCAGCAGTTTAGGCCCTCCGGGTGTGAATGAGCAGTTCTTC. Translation gives CASSLGPPGVNEQFF. This chain connects TRBV27 to TRBJ2-1; no definite D call. Germline V gives CDR1 MNHEY, CDR2 SMNVEV (reference sequence). CDR3 size: 15 residues. The ends were cut back, 2 bases at V and 7 bases at J, with 15 bases in the middle.

In this sample, this clonotype turned up many times. J is TRBJ2-3 and V is TRBV5-6; 8 bases line up with TRBD2. The CDR3 has 20 amino acids. Germline V CDR1 and CDR2: SGHDT, YYEEEE. The junction had 22 bases not matched to a gene; V was cut back by 1 base and J by 6 bases. CDR3 protein: CASSLNQGLAGQVFPDTQYF. The CDR3 DNA reads TGTGCCAGCAGCTTGAATCAAGGGCTAGCGGGTCAAGTTTTCCCGGATACGCAGTATTTT. Filled out from reference TRBV5-6 and TRBJ2-3, the complete variable domain reads DAGVTQSPTHLIKTRGQQVTLRCSPKSGHDTVSWYQQALGQGPQFIFQYYEEEERQRGNFPDRFSGHQFPNYSSELNVNALLLGDSALYLCASSLNQGLAGQVFPDTQYFGPGTRLTVL.